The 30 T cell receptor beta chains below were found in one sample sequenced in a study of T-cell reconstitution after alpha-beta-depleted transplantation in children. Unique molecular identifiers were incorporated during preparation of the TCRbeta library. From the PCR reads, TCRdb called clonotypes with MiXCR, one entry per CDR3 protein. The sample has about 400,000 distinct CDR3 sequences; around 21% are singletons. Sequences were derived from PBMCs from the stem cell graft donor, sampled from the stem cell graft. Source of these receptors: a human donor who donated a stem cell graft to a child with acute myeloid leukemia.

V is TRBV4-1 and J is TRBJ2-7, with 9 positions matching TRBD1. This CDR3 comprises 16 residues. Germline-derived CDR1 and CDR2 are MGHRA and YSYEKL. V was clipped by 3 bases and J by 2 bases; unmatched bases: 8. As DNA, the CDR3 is TGCGCCAGCAGCCACCCGGGACAGGGAGGAACCTACGAGCAGTACTTC. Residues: CASSHPGQGGTYEQYF.

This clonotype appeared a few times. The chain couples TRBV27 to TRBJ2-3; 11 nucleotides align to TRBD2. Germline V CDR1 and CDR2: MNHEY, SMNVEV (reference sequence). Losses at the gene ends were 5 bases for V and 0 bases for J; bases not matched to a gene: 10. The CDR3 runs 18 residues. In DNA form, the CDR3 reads TGTGCCAGCAGTCCCCCCCCACTAGCGGGGGATAGCACAGATACGCAGTATTTT. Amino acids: CASSPPPLAGDSTDTQYF.

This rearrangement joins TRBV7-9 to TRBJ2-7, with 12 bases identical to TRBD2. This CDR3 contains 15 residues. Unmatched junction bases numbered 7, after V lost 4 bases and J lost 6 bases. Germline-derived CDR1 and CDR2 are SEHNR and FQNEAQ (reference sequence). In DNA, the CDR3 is TGTGCCAGCAGCTCATCGACTAGCGGGAGTAGCGAGCAGTACTTC. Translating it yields CASSSSTSGSSEQYF. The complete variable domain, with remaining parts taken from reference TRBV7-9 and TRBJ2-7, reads DTGVSQNPRHKITKRGQNVTFRCDPISEHNRLYWYRQTLGQGPEFLTYFQNEAQLEKSRLLSDRFSAERPKGSFSTLEIQRTEQGDSAMYLCASSSSTSGSSEQYFGPGTRLTVT.

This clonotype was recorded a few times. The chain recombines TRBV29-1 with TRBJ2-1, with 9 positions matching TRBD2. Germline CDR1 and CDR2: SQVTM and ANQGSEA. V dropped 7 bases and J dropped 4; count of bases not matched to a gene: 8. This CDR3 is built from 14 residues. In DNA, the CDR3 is TGCAGCGCCTTAGCGGGAGAACTTTACAATGAGCAGTTCTTC. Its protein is CSALAGELYNEQFF.

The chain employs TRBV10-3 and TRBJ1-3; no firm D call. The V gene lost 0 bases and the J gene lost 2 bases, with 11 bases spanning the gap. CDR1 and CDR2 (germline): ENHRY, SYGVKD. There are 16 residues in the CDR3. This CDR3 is CAISESGSPTGNTIYF. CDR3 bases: TGTGCCATCAGTGAGTCTGGGAGCCCCACTGGAAACACCATATATTTT.

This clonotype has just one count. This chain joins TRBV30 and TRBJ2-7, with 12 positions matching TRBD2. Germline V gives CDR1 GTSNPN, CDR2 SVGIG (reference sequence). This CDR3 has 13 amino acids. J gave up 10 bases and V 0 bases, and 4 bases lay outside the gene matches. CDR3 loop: CAWSVETSGSQYF. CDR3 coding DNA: TGTGCCTGGAGTGTGGAGACTAGCGGGAGCCAGTACTTC.

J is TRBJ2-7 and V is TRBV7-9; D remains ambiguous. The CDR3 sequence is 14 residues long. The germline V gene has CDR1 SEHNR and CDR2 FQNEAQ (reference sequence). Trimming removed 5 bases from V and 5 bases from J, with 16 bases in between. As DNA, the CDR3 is TGTGCCAGCAGCCGGCCAGTGTACGAGGACGAGCAGTACTTC. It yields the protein CASSRPVYEDEQYF.

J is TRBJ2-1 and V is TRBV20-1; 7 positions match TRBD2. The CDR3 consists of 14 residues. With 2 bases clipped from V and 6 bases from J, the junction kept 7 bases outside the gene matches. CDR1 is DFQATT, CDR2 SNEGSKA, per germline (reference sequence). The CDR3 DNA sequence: TGCAGTGCTAGAAGTGGGAGGGCCCTCAATGAGCAGTTCTTC. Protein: CSARSGRALNEQFF.

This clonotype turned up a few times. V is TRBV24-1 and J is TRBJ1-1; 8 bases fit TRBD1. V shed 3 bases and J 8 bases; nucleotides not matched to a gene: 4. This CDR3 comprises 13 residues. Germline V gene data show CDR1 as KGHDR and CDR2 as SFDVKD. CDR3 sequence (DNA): TGTGCCACCAGTGATCGAGGGACAGGCGAAGCTTTCTTT. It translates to CATSDRGTGEAFF.

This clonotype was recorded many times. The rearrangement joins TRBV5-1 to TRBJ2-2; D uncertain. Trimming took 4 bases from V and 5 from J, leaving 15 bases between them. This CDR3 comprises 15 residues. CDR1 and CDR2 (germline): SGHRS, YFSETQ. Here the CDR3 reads CASSADPSRTGELFF. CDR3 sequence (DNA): TGCGCCAGCAGCGCCGACCCATCAAGAACCGGGGAGCTGTTTTTT.

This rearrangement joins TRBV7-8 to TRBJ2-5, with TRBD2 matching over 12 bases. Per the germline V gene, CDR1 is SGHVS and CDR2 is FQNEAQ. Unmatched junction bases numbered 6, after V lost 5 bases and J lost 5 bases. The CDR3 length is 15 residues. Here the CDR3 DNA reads TGTGCCAGCAGCCTAACTAGCGGGAGGTTCGAGACCCAGTACTTC. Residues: CASSLTSGRFETQYF.

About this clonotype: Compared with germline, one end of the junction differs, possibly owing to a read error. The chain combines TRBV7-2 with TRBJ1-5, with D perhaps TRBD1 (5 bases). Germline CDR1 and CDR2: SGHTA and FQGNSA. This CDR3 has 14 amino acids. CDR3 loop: CASSLVRGNQPQHF. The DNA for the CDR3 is TGTGCCAGCAGTTTAGTCCGGGGGAATCAGCCCCAGCATTTT. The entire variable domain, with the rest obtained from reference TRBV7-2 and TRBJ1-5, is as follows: GAGVSQSPSNKVTEKGKDVELRCDPISGHTALYWYRQSLGQGLEFLIYFQGNSAPDKSGLPSDRFSAERTGGSVSTLTIQRTQQEDSAVYLCASSLVRGNQPQHFGDGTRLSIL.

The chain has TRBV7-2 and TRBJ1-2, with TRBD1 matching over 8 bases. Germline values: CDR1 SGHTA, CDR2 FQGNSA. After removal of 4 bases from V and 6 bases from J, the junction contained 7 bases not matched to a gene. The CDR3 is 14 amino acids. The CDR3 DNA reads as TGTGCCAGCAGCTATGGACAGGGTCGGGATGGCTACACCTTC. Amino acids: CASSYGQGRDGYTF.

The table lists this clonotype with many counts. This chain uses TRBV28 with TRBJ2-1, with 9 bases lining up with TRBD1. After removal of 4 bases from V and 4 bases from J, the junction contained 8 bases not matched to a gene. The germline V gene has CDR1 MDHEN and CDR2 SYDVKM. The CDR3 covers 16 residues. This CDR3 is CASSSTGGPFYNEQFF. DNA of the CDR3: TGTGCCAGCAGTTCCACAGGGGGCCCATTTTACAATGAGCAGTTCTTC.

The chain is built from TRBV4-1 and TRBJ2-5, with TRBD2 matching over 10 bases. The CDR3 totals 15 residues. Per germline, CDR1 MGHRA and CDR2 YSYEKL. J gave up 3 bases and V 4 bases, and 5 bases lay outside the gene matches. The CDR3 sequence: CASSPSGRAEETQYF. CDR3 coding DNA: TGCGCCAGCAGCCCCAGCGGGAGGGCAGAAGAGACCCAGTACTTC.

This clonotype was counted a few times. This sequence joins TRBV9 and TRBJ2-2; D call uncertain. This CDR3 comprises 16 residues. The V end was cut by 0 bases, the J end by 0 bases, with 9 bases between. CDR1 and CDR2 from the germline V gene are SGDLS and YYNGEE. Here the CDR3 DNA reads TGTGCCAGCAGCGTAGATGGCTCAGCGAACACCGGGGAGCTGTTTTTT. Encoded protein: CASSVDGSANTGELFF.

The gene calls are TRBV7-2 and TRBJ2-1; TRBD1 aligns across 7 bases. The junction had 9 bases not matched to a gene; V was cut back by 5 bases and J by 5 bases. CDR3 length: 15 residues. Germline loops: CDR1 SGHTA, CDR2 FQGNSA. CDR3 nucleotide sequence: TGTGCCAGCAGCGCCGGACAGGCCGATCACAATGAGCAGTTCTTC. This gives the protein CASSAGQADHNEQFF.

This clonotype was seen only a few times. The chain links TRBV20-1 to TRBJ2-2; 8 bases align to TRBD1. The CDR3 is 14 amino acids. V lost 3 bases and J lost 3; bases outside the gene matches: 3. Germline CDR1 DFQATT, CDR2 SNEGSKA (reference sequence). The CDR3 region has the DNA TGCAGTGCTAGGCGACAGGGGTACACCGGGGAGCTGTTTTTT. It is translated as CSARRQGYTGELFF.

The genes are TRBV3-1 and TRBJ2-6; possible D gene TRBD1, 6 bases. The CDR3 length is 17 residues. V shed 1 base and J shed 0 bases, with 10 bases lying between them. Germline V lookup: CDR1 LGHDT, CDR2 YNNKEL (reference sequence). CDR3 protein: CASSQGQASSGANVLTF. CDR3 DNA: TGTGCCAGCAGCCAAGGACAGGCCAGCTCTGGGGCCAACGTCCTGACTTTC.

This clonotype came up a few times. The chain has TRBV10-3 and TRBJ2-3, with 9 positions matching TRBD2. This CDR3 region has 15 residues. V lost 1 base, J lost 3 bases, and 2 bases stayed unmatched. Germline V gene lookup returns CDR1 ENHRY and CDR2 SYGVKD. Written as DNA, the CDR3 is TGTGCCATCAGTGAGTGGACTAGCGATACAGATACGCAGTATTTT. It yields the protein CAISEWTSDTDTQYF.

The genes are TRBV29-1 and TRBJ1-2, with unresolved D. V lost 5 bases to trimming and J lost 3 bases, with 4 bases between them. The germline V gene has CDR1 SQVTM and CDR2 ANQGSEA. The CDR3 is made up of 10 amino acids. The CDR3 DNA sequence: TGCAGCGTTCTGTACTATGGCTACACCTTC. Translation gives CSVLYYGYTF.

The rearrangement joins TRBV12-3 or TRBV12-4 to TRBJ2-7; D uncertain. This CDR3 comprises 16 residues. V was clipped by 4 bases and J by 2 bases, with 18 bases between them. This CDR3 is CASSSNPPKDTYEQYF. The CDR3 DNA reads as TGTGCCAGCAGTTCCAACCCGCCTAAAGATACCTACGAGCAGTACTTC.

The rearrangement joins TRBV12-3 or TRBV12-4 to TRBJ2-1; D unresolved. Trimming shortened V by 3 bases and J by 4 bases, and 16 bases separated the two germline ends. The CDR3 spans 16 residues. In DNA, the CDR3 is TGTGCCAGCAGTTTCCTGGCTCCCAAGGTGTACAATGAGCAGTTCTTC. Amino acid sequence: CASSFLAPKVYNEQFF.

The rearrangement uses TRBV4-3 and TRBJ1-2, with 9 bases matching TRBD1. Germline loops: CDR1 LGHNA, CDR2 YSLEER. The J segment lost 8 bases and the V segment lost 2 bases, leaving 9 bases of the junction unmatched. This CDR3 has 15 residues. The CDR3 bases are TGCGCCAGCAGCCAAAACCGGGACAGGGTCGGAGGCTACACCTTC. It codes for CASSQNRDRVGGYTF.

CDR3 bases: TGTGCCAGCAGTTCAAGTGCGAATAGCGGGATTAGCTCCTACAATGAGCAGTTCTTC. It is translated as CASSSSANSGISSYNEQFF. The rearrangement joins TRBV11-1 to TRBJ2-1, with TRBD2 identical over 8 bases. This CDR3 is 19 amino acids long. Unmatched junction bases numbered 16, after V lost 6 bases and J lost 0 bases. Germline loops: CDR1 SGHAT, CDR2 FQDESV (reference sequence).

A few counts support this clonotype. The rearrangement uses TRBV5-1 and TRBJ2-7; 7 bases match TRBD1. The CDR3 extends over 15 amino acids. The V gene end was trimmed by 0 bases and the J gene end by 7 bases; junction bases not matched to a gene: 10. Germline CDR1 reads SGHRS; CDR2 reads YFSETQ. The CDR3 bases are TGCGCCAGCAGCTTGGCCGGGGACAGAGCTGGAGAGCAGTACTTC. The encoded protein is CASSLAGDRAGEQYF.

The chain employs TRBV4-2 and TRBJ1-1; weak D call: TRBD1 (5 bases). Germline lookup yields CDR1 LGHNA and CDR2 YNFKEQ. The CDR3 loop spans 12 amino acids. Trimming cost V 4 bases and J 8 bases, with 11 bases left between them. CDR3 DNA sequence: TGTGCCAGCAGCCCGGGCTACAGGGAAGCTTTCTTT. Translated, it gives CASSPGYREAFF.

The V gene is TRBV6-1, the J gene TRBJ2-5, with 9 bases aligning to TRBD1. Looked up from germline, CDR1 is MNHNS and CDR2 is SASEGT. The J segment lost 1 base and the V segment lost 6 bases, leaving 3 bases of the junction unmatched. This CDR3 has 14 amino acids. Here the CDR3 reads CASSRTGVQETQYF. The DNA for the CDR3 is TGTGCCAGCAGCCGGACAGGGGTCCAAGAGACCCAGTACTTC.

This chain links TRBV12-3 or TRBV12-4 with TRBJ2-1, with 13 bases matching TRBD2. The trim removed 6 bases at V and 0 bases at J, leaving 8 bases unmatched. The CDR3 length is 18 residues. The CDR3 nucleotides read TGTGCCAGCAGGCCGACTAGCGGGAGGAAAAGCTCCTACAATGAGCAGTTCTTC. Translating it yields CASRPTSGRKSSYNEQFF.

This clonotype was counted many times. The CDR3: CSGQGTYEQYF. The CDR3 region has the DNA TGCAGCGGACAGGGGACCTACGAGCAGTACTTC. This chain uses TRBV29-1 with TRBJ2-7; TRBD1 matches 8 bases. Unmatched junction bases numbered 1, after V lost 7 bases and J lost 2 bases. CDR3 size: 11 residues. Germline CDR1 is SQVTM and CDR2 is ANQGSEA.